These 18 T cell receptor beta chains originate from one sample sequenced in a study of post-analysis software for immune sequencing data. Study-wide points: TRBV5-6, TRBV5-1 and TRBV20-1 were among a few TRBV segments more frequent in patients than controls.

Unique molecular identifiers had been added to the TCR beta cDNA libraries. TCRdb re-called the PCR reads with MiXCR, one entry per CDR3 protein. The table has approximately 660,000 distinct CDR3 sequences, around 64% seen once. What these receptors recognize is not known. Sequenced: blood. The origin of the receptors is a girl aged 2 to 9 with multiple sclerosis.

V gene TRBV4-1 combines with J gene TRBJ2-1; 7 nucleotides line up with TRBD2. Germline V gives CDR1 MGHRA, CDR2 YSYEKL. Germline trimming cut 1 base from V and 7 bases from J; bases unmatched to any gene: 7. The CDR3 spans 15 residues. In DNA form, the CDR3 reads TGCGCCAGCAGCCAAGTGGGGGGAGGGAGAAATGAGCAGTTCTTC. Translating it yields CASSQVGGGRNEQFF.

The chain employs TRBV10-3 and TRBJ2-3, with TRBD2 matching 7 bases. The CDR3 contains 12 residues. The germline V gene has CDR1 ENHRY and CDR2 SYGVKD. J gave up 0 bases and V 9 bases, and 0 bases lay outside the gene matches. The CDR3 reads CAMGGSTDTQYF. The CDR3 DNA reads TGTGCCATGGGGGGGAGCACAGATACGCAGTATTTT.

This clonotype was seen a few times. The CDR3 bases are TGCAGCGGCGAACAGGGGAACATTCAGTACTTC. Its translation: CSGEQGNIQYF. V is TRBV29-1 and J is TRBJ2-4; 7 bases fit TRBD1. CDR1 and CDR2 from the germline V gene are SQVTM and ANQGSEA. The CDR3 contains 11 residues. V lost 7 bases, J lost 7 bases, and 4 bases stayed unmatched. Supplemented by reference TRBV29-1 and TRBJ2-4, the full variable domain reads SAVISQKPSRDICQRGTSLTIQCQVDSQVTMMFWYRQQPGQSLTLIATANQGSEATYESGFVIDKFPISRPNLTFSTLTVSNMSPEDSSIYLCSGEQGNIQYFGAGTRLSVL.

This clonotype has more than one count but fewer than ten. The chain has TRBV20-1 and TRBJ2-1; 8 positions agree with TRBD2. V shed 2 bases and J 9 bases; nucleotides not matched to a gene: 9. Germline V lookup: CDR1 DFQATT, CDR2 SNEGSKA (reference sequence). The CDR3 spans 14 residues. CDR3 in amino acids: CSARLAGPSGEQFF. For the CDR3, the DNA is TGCAGTGCTAGATTAGCGGGACCTTCTGGTGAGCAGTTCTTC.

This clonotype has a handful of counts. The chain recombines TRBV20-1 with TRBJ1-2; D may be TRBD1 (5 bases). The V end was cut by 3 bases, the J end by 6 bases, with 17 bases between. Per germline, CDR1 DFQATT and CDR2 SNEGSKA (reference sequence). The CDR3 is 14 residues long. The CDR3 reads CSARPAEGEDGYTF. CDR3 coding DNA: TGCAGTGCTAGGCCCGCGGAAGGGGAAGATGGCTACACCTTC.

V and J are TRBV6-4 and TRBJ1-3, with 7 positions matching TRBD1. V trimming: 7 bases; J trimming: 0 bases; junction bases outside the gene matches: 15. The germline V gene encodes CDR1 MRHNA and CDR2 SNTAGT. The CDR3 consists of 18 residues. The CDR3: CASKQIRTGYSSGNTIYF. In nucleotides, the CDR3 is TGTGCCAGCAAACAAATCCGGACAGGCTACAGCTCTGGAAACACCATATATTTT.

This clonotype has more than one count but fewer than ten. The chain couples TRBV20-1 to TRBJ2-3; 12 positions agree with TRBD2. The germline CDR1 and CDR2 sequences are DFQATT and SNEGSKA (reference sequence). CDR3 length: 14 amino acids. V lost 5 bases and J lost 3; bases outside the gene matches: 3. DNA of the CDR3: TGCAGTGCTGCCGGACTAGCGGGGACAGATACGCAGTATTTT. Translation: CSAAGLAGTDTQYF.

The chain carries TRBV10-1 and TRBJ2-3, with 14 bases identical to TRBD2. The germline V gene encodes CDR1 WNHNN and CDR2 SYGVQD (reference sequence). The CDR3 covers 19 residues. V was pared by 3 bases and J by 0 bases, with 8 bases of the junction left unmatched. CDR3 residues: CASSDGLAGGHPSTDTQYF. Here the CDR3 DNA reads TGCGCCAGCAGTGATGGACTAGCGGGGGGACACCCTAGCACAGATACGCAGTATTTT.

The chain links TRBV5-1 to TRBJ2-1; D is ambiguous. The V end was cut by 1 base, the J end by 4 bases, with 9 bases between. This CDR3 is 14 amino acids long. Germline V lookup: CDR1 SGHRS, CDR2 YFSETQ. The CDR3 region is CASSLRYGYNEQFF. As DNA, the CDR3 is TGCGCCAGCAGCTTGAGGTACGGATACAATGAGCAGTTCTTC.

The V call is TRBV5-8, the J call TRBJ1-5; D may be TRBD1 (6 bases). In germline, CDR1 is SGHTS, CDR2 YDEGEE. The CDR3 totals 16 residues. Trimming took off 6 bases at V and 7 bases at J, with 23 bases between the two ends. The chain's CDR3 is CASNEAGGPGGQPQHF. The CDR3 region has the DNA TGTGCCAGCAACGAGGCGGGGGGCCCCGGGGGACAGCCCCAGCATTTT.

The chain has TRBV5-5 and TRBJ2-7; 7 bases agree with TRBD2. V dropped 1 base and J dropped 2; count of bases not matched to a gene: 9. Germline CDR1 is SGHKS and CDR2 is YYEKEE (reference sequence). The CDR3 is 16 amino acids. The CDR3 here is CASSLYSSGLPYEQYF. The CDR3, as DNA: TGTGCCAGCAGCTTGTATTCTAGCGGACTTCCCTACGAGCAGTACTTC. Filled out from reference TRBV5-5 and TRBJ2-7, the complete variable domain reads DAGVTQSPTHLIKTRGQQVTLRCSPISGHKSVSWYQQVLGQGPQFIFQYYEKEERGRGNFPDRFSARQFPNYSSELNVNALLLGDSALYLCASSLYSSGLPYEQYFGPGTRLTVT.

The J gene is TRBJ1-1, the V gene TRBV28; 7 nucleotides agree with TRBD1. Germline V lookup: CDR1 MDHEN, CDR2 SYDVKM. The CDR3 loop spans 15 amino acids. Germline trimming cut 6 bases from V and 0 bases from J; bases unmatched to any gene: 7. The chain's CDR3 is CASSIPGQMNTEAFF. The CDR3 DNA reads as TGTGCCAGCAGCATACCGGGACAGATGAACACTGAAGCTTTCTTT.

The chain employs TRBV29-1 and TRBJ1-2; D uncertain. Germline CDR1 SQVTM, CDR2 ANQGSEA. V was pared by 3 bases and J by 4 bases, with 12 bases between. The CDR3 runs to 13 residues. As DNA, the CDR3 is TGCAGCGTTGAGAGTAGAAGTGGCTATGGCTACACCTTC. As protein: CSVESRSGYGYTF.

This chain links TRBV7-2 with TRBJ2-1; 10 positions agree with TRBD1. V lost 1 base, J lost 9 bases, and 9 bases stayed unmatched. Germline V lookup: CDR1 SGHTA, CDR2 FQGNSA. This CDR3 spans 16 amino acids. DNA for the CDR3: TGTGCCAGCAGCTTAGGTGGGACAGGGGTAAAGGGTGAGCAGTTCTTC. Its translation is CASSLGGTGVKGEQFF.

This chain uses TRBV10-3 with TRBJ2-3; 8 bases are shared with TRBD1. CDR3 length equals 15 residues. Losses at the gene ends were 5 bases for V and 3 bases for J; bases not matched to a gene: 7. Germline V gives CDR1 ENHRY, CDR2 SYGVKD. The CDR3 bases are TGTGCCATCAGTCCAAAAGGACAGGGAACAGATACGCAGTATTTT. It codes for CAISPKGQGTDTQYF.

The DNA of the CDR3 is TGTGCCAGCAGCTTGGATTTAGGGGGGGAAAAACTGTTTTTT. Its protein is CASSLDLGGEKLFF. The V call is TRBV5-4, the J call TRBJ1-4, with a tentative D call TRBD1 (6 bases). This CDR3 spans 14 amino acids. Germline CDR1 reads SGHNT; CDR2 reads YYREEE (reference sequence). The V end was cut by 0 bases, the J end by 8 bases, with 11 bases between.

The rearrangement joins TRBV12-3 or TRBV12-4 to TRBJ2-5; 8 bases are a match to TRBD2. J was trimmed by 1 base and V by 5 bases; bases with no gene match: 6. The CDR3 runs to 15 residues. The CDR3 loop is CASSVIAGGQETQYF. Written as DNA, the CDR3 is TGTGCCAGCAGTGTGATTGCGGGGGGCCAAGAGACCCAGTACTTC.

This sequence joins TRBV29-1 and TRBJ2-5; D possibly corresponds to TRBD1 (5 bases). The germline gives CDR1 SQVTM, CDR2 ANQGSEA. Trimming removed 0 bases at V and 7 bases at J, with 9 bases between. The CDR3 loop spans 12 amino acids. For the CDR3, the DNA is TGCAGCGTTGAAGATGGGGCGGTGACCCAGTACTTC. Protein sequence: CSVEDGAVTQYF.